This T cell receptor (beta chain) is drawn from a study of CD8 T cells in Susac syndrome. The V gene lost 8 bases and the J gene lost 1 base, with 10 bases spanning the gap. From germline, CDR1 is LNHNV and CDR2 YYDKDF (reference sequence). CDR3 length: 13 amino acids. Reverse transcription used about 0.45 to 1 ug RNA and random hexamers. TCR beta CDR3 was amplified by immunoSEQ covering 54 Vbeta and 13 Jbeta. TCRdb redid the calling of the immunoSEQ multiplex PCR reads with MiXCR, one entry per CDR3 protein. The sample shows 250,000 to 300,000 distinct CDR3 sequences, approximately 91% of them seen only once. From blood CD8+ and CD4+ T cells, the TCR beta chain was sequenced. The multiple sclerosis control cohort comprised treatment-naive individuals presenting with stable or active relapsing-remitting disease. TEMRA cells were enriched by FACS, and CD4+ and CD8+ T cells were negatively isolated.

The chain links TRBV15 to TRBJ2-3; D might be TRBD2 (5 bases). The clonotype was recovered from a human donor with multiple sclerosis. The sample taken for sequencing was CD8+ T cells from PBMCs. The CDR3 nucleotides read TGTGCCACCGATCTTAGCGGCACAGATACGCAGTATTTT. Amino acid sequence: CATDLSGTDTQYF.